Listed below are T cell receptor beta chains from one sample, sequenced in a study of T cells in Graves' hyperthyroidism and ophthalmopathy. A single record per CDR3 protein comes from TCRdb applying MiXCR to the multiplex PCR reads. The sample contains some 400,000 distinct CDR3 sequences, under 20% of which appear only once. Sequencing was carried out using blood. Receptors were obtained from a woman aged 18-29 years with Graves' hyperthyroidism. Each CDR3 is given with its conserved first and last residue. The order of the fields is J gene, D gene, V gene, CDR3 protein. A D gene is named only where the DNA matches it firmly.

TRBJ2-5 - TRBV28 CASSPSSPGSETQYF
TRBJ1-5 TRBD1 TRBV4-1 CASSPATGERQPQHF
TRBJ1-1 - TRBV20-1 CSATGGQNTEAFF
TRBJ1-2 - TRBV6-1 CASSEGVYGYTF
TRBJ1-1 - TRBV6-1 CASSLRGWDTEAFF
TRBJ1-1 - TRBV7-3 CASSPTGSGTEAFF
TRBJ2-5 - TRBV28 CASALRWETQYF
TRBJ1-1 - TRBV10-3 CAISESVNTEAFF
TRBJ1-1 - TRBV11-2 CASSTREAENTEAFF
TRBJ1-3 - TRBV5-1 CASSRGNTIYF
TRBJ1-6 - TRBV12-3/TRBV12-4 CASRSRIRNSPLHF
TRBJ1-3 TRBD1 TRBV7-6 CASSSRTGRVGNTIYF
TRBJ2-2 - TRBV7-3 CASSLTSNTGELFF
TRBJ2-2 TRBD1 TRBV28 CASTHGGQGAAGELFF
TRBJ2-3 TRBD2 TRBV7-3 CASSFGGGRTDTQYF
TRBJ1-2 - TRBV20-1 CSAKPPLTRVLAF
TRBJ1-1 - TRBV3-1 CASSQGYSEAGEAFF
TRBJ1-1 - TRBV11-3 CASSLRSSGRVFF
TRBJ2-5 - TRBV7-2 CASSLAHGETQYF
TRBJ2-5 TRBD1 TRBV24-1 CATQGAETQYF
TRBJ1-5 - TRBV3-1 CASSQGQGRDRGAQHF
TRBJ1-5 - TRBV6-1 CASSEGGHSNQPQHF
TRBJ1-1 - TRBV6-5 CASGAIWTEAFF
TRBJ1-5 TRBD1 TRBV20-1 CSARDTGTGGGQPQHF
TRBJ2-2 - TRBV5-1 CASSAARDTNTGELFF
TRBJ1-2 - TRBV10-3 CAISTDKGYGYTF
TRBJ1-6 - TRBV19 CASSNHRYSGYNSPLHF
TRBJ1-1 TRBD1 TRBV7-9 CASSEWDRDGAFF
TRBJ2-5 - TRBV6-5 CASESSGGRFQETQYF
TRBJ2-7 - TRBV28 CASSLELDGDRTYEQYF
TRBJ2-7 TRBD1 TRBV29-1 CSVGGQGRSYEQYF
TRBJ2-7 - TRBV9 CASSVADSYEQYF
TRBJ2-5 TRBD2 TRBV10-3 CAISELAGSETQYF
TRBJ1-1 - TRBV6-5 CASSYLGRSWANTEAFF
TRBJ2-5 TRBD1 TRBV11-2 CASSPSGTGMQTQYF
TRBJ2-7 - TRBV5-1 CASSWARTELNSYEQYF
TRBJ1-1 - TRBV10-3 CAIKAGEGTEAFF
TRBJ1-2 TRBD1 TRBV6-1 CASSEGTGRDYGYTF
TRBJ1-1 - TRBV6-1 CASSEAPLGRGEAFF
TRBJ2-7 - TRBV6-1 CASSEAELYEQYF
TRBJ1-5 TRBD1 TRBV7-2 CASSPLTGGSQPQHF
TRBJ1-2 TRBD1 TRBV18 CASSLGQTRSYTF
TRBJ1-2 - TRBV6-5 CASSYSGSRRYTF
TRBJ1-5 - TRBV13 CASSARGQPQHF
TRBJ1-2 - TRBV11-2 CASSPVSLPIYGYTF
TRBJ2-5 TRBD1 TRBV10-1 CASSESTGAPETQYF
TRBJ1-1 TRBD1 TRBV11-1 CASSHDRGTEASF
TRBJ2-2 TRBD2 TRBV2 CASQLLAGDTGELFF
TRBJ1-1 - TRBV25-1 CASSESRENTEAFF
TRBJ1-5 - TRBV20-1 CSASRNQPQHF